This TCR beta chain is from a study of T cell repertoires in cytomegalovirus infection. At the level of the study: Well-studied HLA-B-restricted epitopes and recently identified HLA-C-restricted epitopes of CMV were both used in the study. Public TCR beta signatures marked donors with CMV infection and the matching HLA.

A single record per CDR3 protein comes from TCRdb applying MiXCR to the reads. The data contain about 900,000 distinct CDR3 sequences, around 32% of them singletons. Whole-study findings and limits: There were carriers of CMV plus the relevant HLA, and cumulative public TCR beta family frequency identified them. Predominance within the ex vivo response was attributable to HLA-C-restricted CMV-specific TCR beta clonotypes.

On this clonotype itself: The target antigen is unknown.

With V trimmed by 8 bases and J by 10 bases, 21 bases remained unmatched. The CDR3 contains 16 residues. Germline V gene sequence: CDR1 ENHRY, CDR2 SYGVKD. The chain employs TRBV10-3 and TRBJ2-3; 7 nucleotides agree with TRBD2. The receptor was isolated from a human donor in good health (CMV status not recorded). Some clones in this sample may be carry-over from other donors' samples. Sample: cultured CD8+ T cells from PBMCs, taken from culture after CMV antigen stimulation. This CDR3 reads CAISWRGREDSLAQYF. The CDR3 DNA follows: TGTGCCATCTCGTGGCGGGGTCGGGAGGACTCCCTTGCGCAGTATTTT.